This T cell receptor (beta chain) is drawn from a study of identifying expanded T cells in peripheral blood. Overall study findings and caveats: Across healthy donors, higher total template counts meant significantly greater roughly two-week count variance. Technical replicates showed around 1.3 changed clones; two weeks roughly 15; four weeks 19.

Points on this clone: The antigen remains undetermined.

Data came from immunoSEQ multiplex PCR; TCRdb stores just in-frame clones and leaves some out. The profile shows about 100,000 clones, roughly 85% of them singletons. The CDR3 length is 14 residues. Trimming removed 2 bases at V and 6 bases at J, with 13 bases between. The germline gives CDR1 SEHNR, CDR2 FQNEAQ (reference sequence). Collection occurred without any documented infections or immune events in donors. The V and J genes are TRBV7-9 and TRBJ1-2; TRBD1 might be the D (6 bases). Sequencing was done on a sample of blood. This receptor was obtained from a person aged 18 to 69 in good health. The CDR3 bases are TGTGCCAGCAGCTTAATGGGGGGCGTTGATGGCTACACCTTC. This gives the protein CASSLMGGVDGYTF.